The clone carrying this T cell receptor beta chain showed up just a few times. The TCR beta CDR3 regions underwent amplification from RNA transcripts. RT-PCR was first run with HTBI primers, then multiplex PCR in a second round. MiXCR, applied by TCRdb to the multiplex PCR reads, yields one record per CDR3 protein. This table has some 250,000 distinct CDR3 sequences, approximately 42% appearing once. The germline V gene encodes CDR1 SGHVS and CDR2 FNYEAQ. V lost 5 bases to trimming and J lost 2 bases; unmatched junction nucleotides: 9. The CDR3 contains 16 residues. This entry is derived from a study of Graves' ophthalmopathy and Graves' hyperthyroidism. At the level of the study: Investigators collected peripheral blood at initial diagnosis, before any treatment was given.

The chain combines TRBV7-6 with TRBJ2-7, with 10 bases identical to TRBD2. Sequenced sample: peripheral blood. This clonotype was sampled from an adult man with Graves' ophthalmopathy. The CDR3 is CASSISGTSEPYEQYF. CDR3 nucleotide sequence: TGTGCCAGCAGCATATCCGGGACTAGCGAACCCTACGAGCAGTACTTC. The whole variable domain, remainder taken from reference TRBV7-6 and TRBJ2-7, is GAGVSQSPRYKVTKRGQDVALRCDPISGHVSLYWYRQALGQGPEFLTYFNYEAQQDKSGLPNDRFSAERPEGSISTLTIQRTEQRDSAMYRCASSISGTSEPYEQYFGPGTRLTVT.